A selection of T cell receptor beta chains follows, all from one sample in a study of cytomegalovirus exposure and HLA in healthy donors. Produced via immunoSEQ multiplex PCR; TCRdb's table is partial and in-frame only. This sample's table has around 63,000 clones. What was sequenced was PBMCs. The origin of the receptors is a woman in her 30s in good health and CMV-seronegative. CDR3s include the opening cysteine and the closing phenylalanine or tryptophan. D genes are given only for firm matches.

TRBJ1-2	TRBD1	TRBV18	CASSLTGVWDGYTF	TGTGCCAGCTCCCTTACAGGGGTCTGGGATGGCTACACCTTC
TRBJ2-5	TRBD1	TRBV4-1	CASSPFTGGPGETQYF	TGCGCCAGCAGCCCCTTTACAGGGGGCCCGGGGGAGACCCAGTACTTC
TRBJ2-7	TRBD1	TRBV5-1	CASSLRQGYEQYF	TGCGCCAGCAGCTTACGACAGGGATACGAGCAGTACTTC
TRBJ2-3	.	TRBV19	CASSTPSAYTDTQYF	TGTGCCAGTAGTACCCCTAGCGCCTACACAGATACGCAGTATTTT
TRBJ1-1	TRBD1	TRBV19	CASHIGTGTGGNTEAFF	TGTGCCAGTCACATTGGGACCGGGACAGGGGGAAACACTGAAGCTTTCTTT
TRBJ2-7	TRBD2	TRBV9	CASSLAGGLGNEQYF	TGTGCCAGCAGCCTAGCGGGAGGGCTCGGGAACGAGCAGTACTTC
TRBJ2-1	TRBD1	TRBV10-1	CASSGTGGHEQFF	TGCGCCAGCAGCGGGACAGGGGGCCATGAGCAGTTCTTC
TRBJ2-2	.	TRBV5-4	CASSLGVGQTLGELFF	TGTGCCAGCAGCTTAGGTGTGGGGCAGACCCTCGGGGAGCTGTTTTTT
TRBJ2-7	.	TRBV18	CASSDRRDEQYF	TGTGCCAGCTCAGACAGGCGGGACGAGCAGTACTTC
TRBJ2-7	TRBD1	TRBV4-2	CASSPGGYEQYF	TGTGCCAGCAGCCCAGGGGGCTACGAGCAGTACTTC
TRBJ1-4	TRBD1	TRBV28	CASSLRQGGEKLFF	TGTGCCAGCAGCTTACGACAGGGGGGCGAAAAACTGTTTTTT
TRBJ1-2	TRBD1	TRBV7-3	CASSADRGPNYGYTF	TGTGCCAGCAGCGCCGACAGGGGACCTAACTATGGCTACACCTTC
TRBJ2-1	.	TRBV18	CASSPRGLGGEQFF	TGTGCCAGCTCACCTCGGGGCCTGGGGGGTGAGCAGTTCTTC
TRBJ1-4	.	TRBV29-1	CSVEEGVEKLFF	TGCAGCGTTGAAGAGGGCGTTGAAAAACTGTTTTTT
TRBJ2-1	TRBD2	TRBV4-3	CASSQSGGDTYNEQFF	TGCGCCAGCAGCCAAAGCGGGGGGGATACCTACAATGAGCAGTTCTTC
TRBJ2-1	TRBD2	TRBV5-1	CASRSGPGLEYNEQFF	TGCGCCAGCAGATCGGGACCGGGACTAGAGTACAATGAGCAGTTCTTC
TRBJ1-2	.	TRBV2	CASSGGSYGYTF	TGTGCCAGCAGTGGAGGGTCCTATGGCTACACCTTC
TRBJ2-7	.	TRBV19	CASSGTAYEQYF	TGTGCCAGTAGCGGGACTGCCTACGAGCAGTACTTC
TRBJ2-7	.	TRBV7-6	CASSLDRSYEQYF	TGTGCCAGCAGCTTAGACAGGAGTTACGAGCAGTACTTC
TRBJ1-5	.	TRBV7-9	CASSLGTTGGVGQPQHF	TGTGCCAGCAGCTTAGGCACCACGGGGGGGGTGGGCCAGCCCCAGCATTTT
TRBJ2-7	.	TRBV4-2	CASSPSNNPGAGYEQYF	TGTGCCAGCAGCCCTTCAAACAATCCAGGGGCCGGGTACGAGCAGTACTTC
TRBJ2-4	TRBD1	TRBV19	CASSPRDRAAKNIQYF	TGTGCCAGTAGTCCCCGGGACAGGGCGGCCAAAAACATTCAGTACTTC
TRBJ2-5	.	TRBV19	CASRIGAGETQYF	TGTGCCAGTAGGATAGGGGCAGGAGAGACCCAGTACTTC